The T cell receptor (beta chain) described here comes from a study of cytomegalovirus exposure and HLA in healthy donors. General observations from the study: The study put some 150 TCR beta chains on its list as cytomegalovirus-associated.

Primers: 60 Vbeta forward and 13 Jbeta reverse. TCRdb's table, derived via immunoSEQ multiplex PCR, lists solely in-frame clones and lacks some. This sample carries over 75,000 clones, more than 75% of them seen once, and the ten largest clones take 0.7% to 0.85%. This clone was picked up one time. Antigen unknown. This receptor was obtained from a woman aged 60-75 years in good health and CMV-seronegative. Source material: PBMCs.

CDR3: CASSSIAGQETQYF. The CDR3 nucleotides are TGTGCCAGCAGCTCCATTGCGGGCCAAGAGACCCAGTACTTC. The chain carries TRBV7-7 and TRBJ2-5, with a weak D call TRBD2 (5 bases). This CDR3 contains 14 residues. Germline loops: CDR1 SSHAT, CDR2 FNYEAQ (reference sequence). V was clipped by 4 bases and J by 1 base, with 10 bases between them.